One sample yielded the 30 T cell receptor beta chains listed below, sequenced in a study of blood T cells in healthy people across ages. Alongside a J-beta primer mix, a sample-barcoded 5' primer served in a second PCR lasting roughly 6 to 11 cycles. TCRdb reanalysed the 5' RACE reads using MiXCR and keeps one entry per CDR3 protein. The sample includes about a million distinct CDR3 sequences, roughly 48% seen only once; the top ten take around 15%. What was sequenced was blood. These TCRs come from a man aged 30 to 45 in good health.

The gene calls are TRBV12-3 or TRBV12-4 and TRBJ2-1; perhaps TRBD2 as D (5 bases). V lost 7 bases to trimming and J lost 11 bases, with 12 bases between them. The CDR3 is 11 residues long. The CDR3 is CASISGNQQFF. CDR3 sequence (DNA): TGTGCCAGCATTTCGGGAAACCAGCAGTTCTTC.

CDR3 sequence: CASSYDRTRLYEQYF. The CDR3 DNA is TGTGCCAGCAGTTATGACAGAACTCGACTTTACGAGCAGTACTTC. The chain links TRBV6-5 to TRBJ2-7; D may be TRBD1 (5 bases). The germline CDR1 and CDR2 sequences are MNHEY and SVGAGI. Trimming stripped 3 bases from V and 4 bases from J, with 16 bases between. The CDR3 has 15 residues.

This chain joins TRBV12-3 or TRBV12-4 and TRBJ1-5, with D hard to call. This CDR3 has 14 amino acids. V was cut by 3 bases and J by 4 bases, with 10 bases left in between. CDR3 sequence: CASSLARINQPQHF. The CDR3 nucleotides read TGTGCCAGCAGTTTGGCGCGGATAAATCAGCCCCAGCATTTT.

The rearrangement links TRBV6-4 to TRBJ2-3, with TRBD2 identical over 8 bases. This CDR3 has 14 amino acids. Germline CDR1 MRHNA, CDR2 SNTAGT. V dropped 5 bases and J dropped 5; count of bases not matched to a gene: 6. CDR3 in DNA: TGTGCCAGCAGTCCGGGGGGGGGAGGAGATACGCAGTATTTT. Translated: CASSPGGGGDTQYF.

The rearrangement links TRBV5-1 to TRBJ2-3; 9 bases align to TRBD2. Germline CDR1 is SGHRS and CDR2 is YFSETQ. Unmatched junction bases numbered 7, after V lost 1 base and J lost 4 bases. The CDR3 runs 16 residues. CDR3 region: CASSLTGTSNSDTQYF. The CDR3 DNA reads TGCGCCAGCAGCTTGACCGGGACTAGCAATTCAGATACGCAGTATTTT. The full variable domain, with the rest looked up from reference TRBV5-1 and TRBJ2-3, is KAGVTQTPRYLIKTRGQQVTLSCSPISGHRSVSWYQQTPGQGLQFLFEYFSETQRNKGNFPGRFSGRQFSNSRSEMNVSTLELGDSALYLCASSLTGTSNSDTQYFGPGTRLTVL.

J is TRBJ1-2 and V is TRBV10-3; the D is unclear. CDR1 and CDR2 from the germline V gene are ENHRY and SYGVKD. Trimming took off 0 bases at V and 5 bases at J, with 10 bases between the two ends. The CDR3 is made up of 14 amino acids. CDR3: CAISESSEGYGYTF. CDR3 sequence (DNA): TGTGCCATCAGTGAGTCAAGCGAGGGTTATGGCTACACCTTC.

This chain uses TRBV11-2 with TRBJ1-4; D is unclear. With 0 bases removed from V and 11 bases from J, the gap between germline ends came to 16 bases. CDR3 length: 15 amino acids. CDR1 and CDR2 from the germline V gene are SGHAT and FQNNGV. CDR3 DNA: TGTGCCAGCAGCTTAGATCGGGCGGTTTGGGAGAAACTGTTTTTT. This codes for CASSLDRAVWEKLFF.

This clonotype was seen a handful of times. V usage is TRBV6-5 and J usage is TRBJ1-4, with 7 bases aligning to TRBD1. This CDR3 has 14 amino acids. In germline, CDR1 is MNHEY, CDR2 SVGAGI. V lost 7 bases and J lost 8; bases outside the gene matches: 10. The CDR3 loop reads CASTTSGGREKLFF. The CDR3, as DNA: TGTGCCAGCACCACCTCAGGGGGACGAGAAAAACTGTTTTTT.

In this sample, this clonotype turned up many times. The chain carries TRBV6-2 or TRBV6-3 and TRBJ2-7, with D possibly matching TRBD1 (5 bases). The CDR3 has 12 amino acids. Germline values: CDR1 MNHEY, CDR2 SVGEGT. V was shortened by 8 bases and J by 5 bases, with 13 bases between the two germline ends. The CDR3 DNA is TGTGCCAGCGCCCTATGGGGCCACGAGCAGTACTTC. It yields the protein CASALWGHEQYF.

V gene TRBV4-2 combines with J gene TRBJ2-5, with 7 nucleotides matching TRBD2. J was trimmed by 0 bases and V by 3 bases; bases with no gene match: 1. Germline V gene sequence: CDR1 LGHNA, CDR2 YNFKEQ. The CDR3 covers 14 residues. CDR3 nucleotide sequence: TGTGCCAGCAGCCAGGGGACTAACCAAGAGACCCAGTACTTC. Amino acid sequence: CASSQGTNQETQYF.

This clonotype was observed a few times. The chain is built from TRBV4-3 and TRBJ2-3, with D perhaps TRBD1 or TRBD2 (5 bases each). V lost 2 bases to trimming and J lost 2 bases, with 17 bases between them. The V gene's germline CDR1 is LGHNA and CDR2 YSLEER. This CDR3 is 17 amino acids long. CDR3 in amino acids: CASSQLAGTGATDTQYF. CDR3 nucleotides: TGCGCCAGCAGCCAATTGGCCGGGACGGGTGCCACAGATACGCAGTATTTT.

In its sample, this clonotype was seen a few times. The V gene is TRBV20-1, the J gene TRBJ2-1; no clear D. The CDR3 sequence is 11 residues long. V lost 5 bases, J lost 7 bases, and 9 bases lay in between. From germline, CDR1 is DFQATT and CDR2 SNEGSKA (reference sequence). For the CDR3, the DNA is TGCAGTGCTTGGGTGGGGAATGAGCAGTTCTTC. Protein sequence: CSAWVGNEQFF.

V and J are TRBV20-1 and TRBJ2-1; TRBD2 matches at 8 bases. CDR3 size: 14 residues. V was clipped by 5 bases and J by 7 bases; unmatched bases: 10. The V gene's germline CDR1 is DFQATT and CDR2 SNEGSKA (reference sequence). CDR3 coding DNA: TGCAGTGCTCTCGACGGGACTAGGGGTAATGAGCAGTTCTTC. Translation gives CSALDGTRGNEQFF.

This clonotype turned up a few times. V gene TRBV27 combines with J gene TRBJ2-3; perhaps TRBD1 as D (5 bases). Trimming stripped 7 bases from V and 0 bases from J, with 8 bases between. The germline V gene encodes CDR1 MNHEY and CDR2 SMNVEV (reference sequence). This CDR3 has 13 amino acids. CDR3 sequence: CASTGSSTDTQYF. Written as DNA, the CDR3 is TGTGCCAGCACAGGGTCTAGCACAGATACGCAGTATTTT.

CDR3 amino acids: CASSLEFRPTGELFF. The CDR3 bases are TGTGCCAGCAGCTTAGAATTCCGCCCGACCGGGGAGCTGTTTTTT. The rearrangement joins TRBV7-9 to TRBJ2-2; D gene unclear. In germline, CDR1 is SEHNR, CDR2 FQNEAQ (reference sequence). There are 15 residues in the CDR3. V lost 1 base, J lost 5 bases, and 11 bases lay in between. Full variable domain (outside the CDR3, taken from reference TRBV7-9 and TRBJ2-2): DTGVSQNPRHKITKRGQNVTFRCDPISEHNRLYWYRQTLGQGPEFLTYFQNEAQLEKSRLLSDRFSAERPKGSFSTLEIQRTEQGDSAMYLCASSLEFRPTGELFFGEGSRLTVL.

In this sample, this clonotype turned up once. This rearrangement joins TRBV7-2 to TRBJ2-3; tentative D call: TRBD2 (5 bases). V was clipped by 2 bases and J by 0 bases, with 9 bases between them. Germline V lookup: CDR1 SGHTA, CDR2 FQGNSA. This CDR3 has 15 residues. Here the CDR3 DNA reads TGTGCCAGCAGCTTAAAGGCGGGTAGCACAGATACGCAGTATTTT. It codes for CASSLKAGSTDTQYF.

The CDR3 reads CASSPVAGGLADTQYF. The CDR3 region has the DNA TGTGCCAGCAGCCCCGTAGCGGGGGGGTTGGCAGATACGCAGTATTTT. This chain joins TRBV7-2 and TRBJ2-3; 11 nucleotides line up with TRBD2. Germline CDR1 and CDR2: SGHTA and FQGNSA. CDR3 length: 16 residues. Trimming at V came to 5 bases and at J to 4 bases, leaving 8 bases not matched to a gene.

V usage is TRBV12-3 or TRBV12-4 and J usage is TRBJ1-5; possibly TRBD1 for D (6 bases). The CDR3 has 17 residues. V lost 1 base to trimming and J lost 6 bases, with 19 bases between them. The CDR3 coding sequence is TGTGCCAGCAGTTTAGAAAGGGGGGGCAGGGGTTCTCAGCCCCAGCATTTT. It is translated as CASSLERGGRGSQPQHF.

The rearrangement links TRBV6-2 or TRBV6-3 to TRBJ2-3; D call uncertain. From germline, CDR1 is MNHEY and CDR2 SVGEGT. CDR3 length: 15 amino acids. Trimming cost V 8 bases and J 2 bases, with 17 bases left between them. This CDR3 reads CASGILTKTTDTQYF. CDR3 nucleotides: TGTGCCAGCGGAATACTGACAAAAACCACAGATACGCAGTATTTT.

In its sample, this clonotype was seen a few times. The gene calls are TRBV7-6 and TRBJ2-1, with a weak D call TRBD1 (6 bases). The CDR3 is 16 residues long. Germline-derived CDR1 and CDR2 are SGHVS and FNYEAQ. Trimming shortened V by 1 base and J by 5 bases, and 15 bases separated the two germline ends. CDR3 protein: CASSLGWGQIDNEQFF. The CDR3 bases are TGTGCCAGCAGCTTAGGGTGGGGGCAGATCGACAATGAGCAGTTCTTC.

This chain uses TRBV28 with TRBJ2-7; 7 nucleotides line up with TRBD1. The J call is uncertain, as TRBJ2-5 better fits the DNA end. Germline CDR1 is MDHEN and CDR2 is SYDVKM. The CDR3 runs to 14 residues. CDR3 residues: CASSAPDRRETQYF. The CDR3 nucleotides are TGTGCCAGCAGTGCCCCGGACAGGAGGGAGACCCAGTACTTC.

The chain has TRBV27 and TRBJ2-7; no clear D. The V end was cut by 5 bases, the J end by 9 bases, with 11 bases between. Germline lookup yields CDR1 MNHEY and CDR2 SMNVEV (reference sequence). The CDR3 has 11 amino acids. Here the CDR3 DNA reads TGTGCCAGCAGTCCTGGTGCAGTGCAGTACTTC. It translates to CASSPGAVQYF.

The rearrangement uses TRBV2 and TRBJ2-1; D gene uncertain. With the DNA end fitting TRBJ2-7 better, the J assignment may be wrong. The CDR3 spans 15 residues. The germline V gene encodes CDR1 SNHLY and CDR2 FYNNEI. The CDR3 sequence is CASIPEPSSYNEQYF. CDR3 DNA: TGTGCCAGCATCCCTGAACCAAGCTCCTACAATGAGCAGTACTTC.

The chain links TRBV5-6 to TRBJ2-7; TRBD1 or TRBD2 may be the D gene (5 bases each). The V end was cut by 3 bases, the J end by 3 bases, with 13 bases between. The germline V gene encodes CDR1 SGHDT and CDR2 YYEEEE. The CDR3 has 14 amino acids. In DNA, the CDR3 is TGTGCCAGCAGCTCGGGGACGAAAAACTACGAGCAGTACTTC. Protein: CASSSGTKNYEQYF.

In this sample, this clonotype turned up a few times. The genes are TRBV20-1 and TRBJ2-1, with 13 bases matching TRBD2. The trim removed 5 bases at V and 7 bases at J, leaving 5 bases unmatched. The CDR3 totals 14 residues. Germline loops: CDR1 DFQATT, CDR2 SNEGSKA (reference sequence). The CDR3 is CSAPLAGGQNEQFF. The CDR3 DNA is TGCAGTGCTCCACTAGCGGGGGGGCAGAATGAGCAGTTCTTC.

Many counts were recorded for this clonotype. The chain joins TRBV10-3 to TRBJ2-3, with D perhaps matching TRBD1 (8 bases). V was shortened by 6 bases and J by 1 base, with 17 bases between the two germline ends. CDR3 size: 16 residues. Per the germline V gene, CDR1 is ENHRY and CDR2 is SYGVKD. CDR3 bases: TGTGCCATCAGACTCGGACAGGGAGGGGGCACAGATACGCAGTATTTT. This codes for CAIRLGQGGGTDTQYF.

This clonotype was seen a few times. The chain combines TRBV10-3 with TRBJ2-2; TRBD2 matches at 9 bases. The CDR3 has 14 amino acids. Germline V gives CDR1 ENHRY, CDR2 SYGVKD. After removal of 2 bases from V and 6 bases from J, the junction contained 1 base not matched to a gene. The CDR3 region is CAISERTSAGELFF. The CDR3 DNA sequence: TGTGCCATCAGTGAGAGGACTAGCGCCGGGGAGCTGTTTTTT.

J is TRBJ1-4 and V is TRBV10-3; D remains ambiguous. This CDR3 contains 14 residues. Trimming shortened V by 3 bases and J by 14 bases, and 19 bases separated the two germline ends. Germline V gene lookup returns CDR1 ENHRY and CDR2 SYGVKD. The CDR3 loop is CAISEAIRPADLFF. For the CDR3, the DNA is TGTGCCATCAGTGAAGCCATCAGACCGGCAGACCTGTTTTTT.

This clonotype was detected only a few times. The chain couples TRBV12-3 or TRBV12-4 to TRBJ2-5; D gene ambiguous. V gave up 5 bases and J gave up 5 bases, with 18 bases separating them. The CDR3 is 15 amino acids. The CDR3 DNA is TGTGCCAGCAGTCTCAACGGCTGGGGTGCTGAGACCCAGTACTTC. It encodes CASSLNGWGAETQYF.

This clonotype was seen only a few times. CDR3 sequence reads: CSAGGGHSYEQYF. The CDR3, as DNA: TGCAGCGCAGGGGGGGGGCACTCCTACGAGCAGTACTTC. This rearrangement joins TRBV20-1 to TRBJ2-7, with D perhaps given as TRBD1 or TRBD2 (7 bases each). The CDR3 covers 13 residues. CDR1 and CDR2 from the germline V gene are DFQATT and SNEGSKA (reference sequence).